This TCR beta chain was sequenced in a study of cytomegalovirus exposure and HLA in healthy donors. Notes on the study in general: It was reportedly the case that the classifier diagnosed cytomegalovirus status with high specificity and sensitivity.

The PCR made use of 60 Vbeta and 13 Jbeta primers. Measured with immunoSEQ multiplex PCR; TCRdb has only the in-frame clones, and not every one. Of about 61,000 clones listed, more than 60% are singletons. Concerning this clone: What it binds is unknown.

Germline-derived CDR1 and CDR2 are MNHEY and SMNVEV (reference sequence). This CDR3 contains 17 residues. The V segment lost 4 bases and the J segment 3 bases; nucleotides outside the gene matches: 7. This chain joins TRBV27 and TRBJ1-4; 11 bases agree with TRBD1. Material: PBMCs. The receptor was derived from a man aged 50-60 years in good health and CMV-seropositive. The CDR3 loop is CASSSWTGGPPNEKLFF. The CDR3 region has the DNA TGTGCCAGCAGTTCTTGGACAGGGGGCCCCCCTAATGAAAAACTGTTTTTT.